A selection of T cell receptor beta chains follows, all from one sample in a study of T cell repertoires in cytomegalovirus infection. TCRdb reprocessed the reads with MiXCR, giving one entry per CDR3 protein. Of approximately 750,000 distinct CDR3 sequences listed, about 40% are singletons. Sample: PBMCs. These receptors all come from a human donor in good health (CMV status not recorded). Some clones in this sample may be carry-over from other donors' samples. Both conserved end residues are part of each CDR3. D genes are given only for firm matches. Some rows mark clone size as missing; the rest say once, few, many or name a class of expanded clone.

clone_size j_call v_call d_call cdr3_aa cdr3_nt
few TRBJ2-7 TRBV20-1 . CSARRASTIYQYF TGCAGTGCTAGGCGTGCCTCAACGATCTACCAGTACTTC
few TRBJ2-5 TRBV7-2 . CASSRESGVQETQYF TGTGCCAGCAGCCGTGAATCAGGGGTGCAGGAGACCCAGTACTTC
few TRBJ1-1 TRBV28 . CASIQTGGGTEAFF TGTGCCAGCATTCAGACAGGCGGTGGGACTGAAGCTTTCTTT
. TRBJ2-7 TRBV19 . CASPRVGERVYEQYF TGTGCCAGTCCCCGGGTCGGTGAGCGGGTTTACGAGCAGTACTTC
many TRBJ2-5 TRBV7-9 TRBD1 CASSPKTGDLYQETQYF TGTGCCAGCAGCCCAAAGACAGGGGACCTATACCAAGAGACCCAGTACTTC
. TRBJ2-7 TRBV6-6 . CASLARDTTYEQYF TGTGCCAGCCTGGCCCGGGACACCACCTACGAGCAGTACTTC
many TRBJ2-7 TRBV7-2 . CASSNPGGGVYEQYF TGTGCCAGCAGTAATCCGGGTGGGGGAGTCTACGAGCAGTACTTC
. TRBJ2-5 TRBV19 . CASSIGSETQYF TGTGCCAGTAGTATAGGGTCGGAGACCCAGTACTTC
. TRBJ1-5 TRBV2 . CASSEAGTTQHF TGTGCCAGCAGTGAAGCTGGGACAACCCAGCATTTT
. TRBJ1-1 TRBV28 . CASSLPGAASTEAFF TGTGCCAGCAGTCTCCCCGGGGCCGCCTCGACTGAAGCTTTCTTT
few TRBJ1-1 TRBV7-3 . CATGEGVNTEAFF TGTGCCACCGGTGAGGGAGTGAACACTGAAGCTTTCTTT
many TRBJ1-1 TRBV6-1 . CASSIRSGGTEAFF TGTGCCAGCAGCATAAGATCGGGGGGCACTGAAGCTTTCTTT
few TRBJ1-1 TRBV6-8 . CASSYRGQHEAFF TGTGCCAGCAGTTACAGAGGGCAACATGAAGCTTTCTTT
many TRBJ2-5 TRBV7-2 . CASSSPGPQETQYF TGTGCCAGCAGCTCGCCGGGACCCCAAGAGACCCAGTACTTC
few TRBJ2-1 TRBV10-2 TRBD2 CASSDLAGGPGEQFF TGCGCCAGCAGTGACCTAGCGGGGGGGCCGGGTGAGCAGTTCTTC
. TRBJ1-1 TRBV7-2 . CASSLAPHSAAFF TGTGCCAGCAGCTTAGCTCCACACTCGGCAGCTTTCTTT
. TRBJ2-7 TRBV10-2 TRBD2 CASSERVLADTYEQYF TGCGCCAGCAGTGAGAGGGTACTAGCGGACACCTACGAGCAGTACTTC
. TRBJ2-1 TRBV20-1 TRBD2 CSARVQGLAGARNEQFF TGCAGTGCTAGAGTTCAGGGACTAGCGGGAGCTCGTAATGAGCAGTTCTTC
. TRBJ2-7 TRBV7-8 . CASSLALGGSSYEQYF TGTGCCAGCAGCCTAGCTCTGGGCGGTTCCTCCTACGAGCAGTACTTC
. TRBJ2-1 TRBV27 . CASSSDPLGRSREQFF TGTGCCAGCAGTTCTGACCCCCTAGGTCGGTCGAGGGAGCAGTTCTTC